A single sample is the source of the 2 T cell receptor beta chains below, sequenced in a study of human T cells and chemical hapten exposure. The time point denotes: patch test 2, 6 weeks after DPC sensitization. Specified treatment: therapeutic diphenylcyclopropenone sensitization with weekly scalp DPC. From the RACE reads, TCRdb called clonotypes with MiXCR, one entry per CDR3 protein. The data show 35,000 to 50,000 distinct CDR3 sequences, approximately 9% seen once. The material was whole blood, obtained in connection with sensitization to the hapten diphenylcyclopropenone (DPC). These receptors were taken from a woman between 40 and 55 years old with alopecia areata. Some clones in this sample may be carry-over from other donors' samples.

The V call is TRBV6-5, the J call TRBJ2-2; 9 bases are shared with TRBD2. V trimming: 7 bases; J trimming: 7 bases; junction bases outside the gene matches: 13. The germline V gene has CDR1 MNHEY and CDR2 SVGAGI. This CDR3 spans 16 amino acids. This chain's CDR3 is CASTTHSGGRGGELFF. CDR3 bases: TGTGCCAGCACCACCCATAGCGGGGGCCGCGGCGGGGAGCTGTTTTTT.

This clonotype was seen ten or more times. The V call is TRBV29-1, the J call TRBJ2-2; tentatively, D is TRBD2 (5 bases). The CDR3 runs 17 residues. Looked up from germline, CDR1 is SQVTM and CDR2 is ANQGSEA. The V and J ends lost 1 base and 4 bases respectively, with 19 bases between them. CDR3 region: CSVEAPGVGSGTGELFF. DNA for the CDR3: TGCAGCGTTGAAGCCCCGGGTGTGGGGAGTGGCACCGGGGAGCTGTTTTTT.